This TCR beta chain was identified in a study of cytomegalovirus exposure and HLA in healthy donors. The overall study: Later, an analysis reported that the roughly 120 validation repertoires had used the same platform as the roughly 650 first-cohort repertoires.

Here immunoSEQ multiplex PCR was the method, and the copy in TCRdb shows in-frame clones only, minus some. The data show 150,000 to 180,000 clones, 86% seen once. V lost 3 bases and J 3 bases, leaving 3 bases between the germline ends. Germline V gives CDR1 MNHNS, CDR2 SASEGT. The CDR3 runs to 11 residues. Among the 110 or so subjects of the validation cohort, separate from the approximately 670-subject first cohort, were the donors. Input material: PBMCs. The source is a man aged 18-30 years in good health and CMV-seropositive. The chain is built from TRBV6-1 and TRBJ2-7; D unresolved. CDR3 coding DNA: TGTGCCAGCAGTGACTTCTACGAGCAGTACTTC. This translates into CASSDFYEQYF.